These 2 T cell receptor beta chains share one sample of origin, sequenced in a study of blood T cell repertoires in COVID-19. Generated by immunoSEQ multiplex PCR, the TCRdb table keeps only in-frame clones and is missing some. Of under 95,000 clones in the sample, approximately 80% were seen once. The sequencing sample was made of peripheral blood. The receptors come from a man between 45 and 60 years old with acute or convalescent COVID-19.

The chain recombines TRBV6-5 with TRBJ2-7, with TRBD1 matching 11 bases. Per germline, CDR1 MNHEY and CDR2 SVGAGI. The CDR3 consists of 15 residues. The V segment lost 0 bases and the J segment 4 bases; nucleotides outside the gene matches: 2. CDR3 DNA: TGTGCCAGCAGTTACTCGGACAGGGGGCTGTACGAGCAGTACTTC. This translates into CASSYSDRGLYEQYF.

The chain has TRBV2 and TRBJ1-2, with D tentatively TRBD1 (5 bases). The CDR3 loop spans 13 amino acids. The germline V gene has CDR1 SNHLY and CDR2 FYNNEI. V gave up 3 bases and J gave up 4 bases, with 9 bases separating them. CDR3 protein: CASSEQGIYGYTF. The CDR3 bases are TGTGCCAGCAGTGAGCAGGGTATCTATGGCTACACCTTC.